This T cell receptor beta chain was found in a study of vaccination and CD4 T cells after COVID-19. Study details: Overlapping spike peptides of SARS-CoV-2, HCoV-NL63, HCoV-OC43 and HCoV-229E were used, and cells were stimulated with them.

Trimming stripped 2 bases from V and 4 bases from J, with 14 bases between. CDR1 is GTSNPN, CDR2 SVGIG, per germline (reference sequence). The CDR3 length is 14 residues. The Oncomine TCR Beta short-read assay was applied to DNA of cultured CD4+ T cells. Via MiXCR, TCRdb re-called the PCR reads, giving one row per CDR3 protein. Of about 7,400 distinct CDR3 sequences in the sample, around 50% are singletons; the top ten hold more than 15%. Treatment defined: approximately nine-day PBMC culture with coronavirus spike peptide pools or control peptides (ViraFEST assay). Investigators obtained the unexposed donor's CD4+ T cells before the COVID-19 pandemic (2011-2018). Points on this clonotype: Its antigen remains unidentified.

The study's findings and limits: It was observed that, in convalescent patients, a median 86.3% of reactive clones arose only post-vaccination.

The source material was CD4+ T cells from blood, cultured in vitro. The clonotype originates from a human donor in good health. The chain is built from TRBV30 and TRBJ1-2; possible D gene TRBD1, 5 bases. The chain's CDR3 is CAWSKGRESYGYTF. Written as DNA, the CDR3 is TGTGCCTGGAGTAAGGGGCGGGAAAGCTATGGCTACACCTTC.